The entry below describes one TCR beta chain. This sample is part of a study of blood T cell repertoires in COVID-19. Background on the study: Acute-phase and convalescent COVID-19 samples originated in the United States, Italy and Spain. PBMCs, B-cell-depleted T cells, or T cells provided the cDNA or gDNA that made up the material.

This CDR3 has 12 residues. Germline trimming cut 6 bases from V and 6 bases from J; bases unmatched to any gene: 2. Germline lookup yields CDR1 MNHEY and CDR2 SVGEGT. Original analysis: Nucleated cell counts were estimated from reference gene primer amplification. Sequencing was performed with immunoSEQ multiplex PCR; in TCRdb, only in-frame clones are kept and a portion is missing. V and J calls and clone size are copied from that table; D and trimming were computed from the DNA. The table shows 150,000 to 200,000 clones, with around 74% occurring only once. The receptor was isolated from a man in his 70s with acute or convalescent COVID-19. Sequenced sample: peripheral blood. The J gene is TRBJ2-1, the V gene TRBV6-2 or TRBV6-3, with 7 bases aligning to TRBD1. The CDR3, as DNA: TGTGCCAGCAGCCGGGACAGCAATGAGCAGTTCTTC. Translation gives CASSRDSNEQFF.